These T cell receptor beta chains were read from a single sample in a study of T cells in Graves' hyperthyroidism and ophthalmopathy. Each CDR3 protein gets one entry after TCRdb re-called the multiplex PCR reads with MiXCR. The table lists about 480,000 distinct CDR3 sequences, approximately 25% of them singletons, with roughly 12% in the top ten. Sequenced: blood. Receptors originate from a woman in her twenties or thirties with Graves' ophthalmopathy. Both conserved end residues are part of each CDR3. The D gene is left open where the match is weak. Only part of the rows carry a size: once, few, many, or a class if the clone is expanded.

cdr3_length: 14
clone_size: .
v_call: TRBV7-9
d_call: .
j_call: TRBJ1-2
cdr3_nt: TGTGCCAGCAGCCACGGAGTTACTAACTATGGCTACACCTTC
cdr3_aa: CASSHGVTNYGYTF

cdr3_length: 14
clone_size: many
v_call: TRBV4-3
d_call: .
j_call: TRBJ2-2
cdr3_nt: TGCGCCAGCAGCCGTGGGGGGTACACCGGGGAGCTGTTTTTT
cdr3_aa: CASSRGGYTGELFF

cdr3_length: 16
clone_size: .
v_call: TRBV15
d_call: .
j_call: TRBJ2-7
cdr3_nt: TGTGCCACCAGCAGAGATGGTGCGGGGAGACGCTACGAGCAGTACTTC
cdr3_aa: CATSRDGAGRRYEQYF

cdr3_length: 12
clone_size: .
v_call: TRBV6-2/TRBV6-3
d_call: .
j_call: TRBJ2-2
cdr3_nt: TGTGCCACCGCGGGCTATCTGGGAGAGCTGTTTTTT
cdr3_aa: CATAGYLGELFF

cdr3_length: 13
clone_size: many
v_call: TRBV6-1
d_call: TRBD1
j_call: TRBJ2-7
cdr3_nt: TGTGCCAGCAGTAAACAGGGGGCCCACGAGCAGTACTTC
cdr3_aa: CASSKQGAHEQYF

cdr3_length: 11
clone_size: many
v_call: TRBV30
d_call: .
j_call: TRBJ2-7
cdr3_nt: TGTGCCTGGAGTATGGCTCTCGAGCAGTACTTC
cdr3_aa: CAWSMALEQYF

cdr3_length: 15
clone_size: .
v_call: TRBV12-3/TRBV12-4
d_call: .
j_call: TRBJ1-2
cdr3_nt: TGTGCCAGCAGTTTTGGGCAGGGAGAACTAAGTGGCTACACCTTC
cdr3_aa: CASSFGQGELSGYTF

cdr3_length: 14
clone_size: many
v_call: TRBV2
d_call: .
j_call: TRBJ1-5
cdr3_nt: TGTGCCAGCACCCCCAGGCGTGGTGACCAGCCCCAGCATTTT
cdr3_aa: CASTPRRGDQPQHF

cdr3_length: 13
clone_size: many
v_call: TRBV12-3/TRBV12-4
d_call: .
j_call: TRBJ2-5
cdr3_nt: TGTGCCAGCAGCCTACTAGCCAGGGAGACCCAGTACTTC
cdr3_aa: CASSLLARETQYF

cdr3_length: 16
clone_size: many
v_call: TRBV18
d_call: .
j_call: TRBJ2-5
cdr3_nt: TGTGCCAGCTCACCCTTTGACAAGGGGCTCCAAGAGACCCAGTACTTC
cdr3_aa: CASSPFDKGLQETQYF

cdr3_length: 15
clone_size: many
v_call: TRBV20-1
d_call: .
j_call: TRBJ2-7
cdr3_nt: TGCAGTGCTAGAGGGACCACAGGCTTGGCCTACGAGCGGTACTTC
cdr3_aa: CSARGTTGLAYERYF

cdr3_length: 14
clone_size: .
v_call: TRBV29-1
d_call: TRBD2
j_call: TRBJ2-7
cdr3_nt: TGCAGCGTCGTACTAGCGTTGAGCTCCCACGAGCAGTACTTC
cdr3_aa: CSVVLALSSHEQYF

cdr3_length: 14
clone_size: .
v_call: TRBV9
d_call: .
j_call: TRBJ1-1
cdr3_nt: TGTGCCAGCAGCGCCGGGGGACTGAACACTGAAGCTTTCTTT
cdr3_aa: CASSAGGLNTEAFF

cdr3_length: 11
clone_size: .
v_call: TRBV20-1
d_call: .
j_call: TRBJ1-1
cdr3_nt: TGCAGTGCTAGTGGCGGGCGTGAAGCTTTCTTT
cdr3_aa: CSASGGREAFF

cdr3_length: 16
clone_size: many
v_call: TRBV7-2
d_call: TRBD2
j_call: TRBJ2-3
cdr3_nt: TGTGCCAGCAGCAAAGGGAGGGCTTCATTGACAGATACGCAGTATTTT
cdr3_aa: CASSKGRASLTDTQYF

cdr3_length: 14
clone_size: many
v_call: TRBV5-1
d_call: .
j_call: TRBJ2-2
cdr3_nt: TGCGCCAGCAGCATCCCTAGCGATTTCGGGGAGCTGTTTTTT
cdr3_aa: CASSIPSDFGELFF

cdr3_length: 14
clone_size: many
v_call: TRBV15
d_call: TRBD1
j_call: TRBJ2-7
cdr3_nt: TGTGCCACCAGCAACATAGACAGGGCAGGCGAGCAGTACTTC
cdr3_aa: CATSNIDRAGEQYF

cdr3_length: 13
clone_size: many
v_call: TRBV27
d_call: .
j_call: TRBJ2-7
cdr3_nt: TGTGCCAGCAGTTTAACAGGGTACTACGAGCAGTACTTC
cdr3_aa: CASSLTGYYEQYF

cdr3_length: 13
clone_size: many
v_call: TRBV13
d_call: .
j_call: TRBJ2-5
cdr3_nt: TGTGCCAGCAGCTTATGGGTCGAAGAGACCCAGTACTTC
cdr3_aa: CASSLWVEETQYF

cdr3_length: 14
clone_size: .
v_call: TRBV18
d_call: TRBD1
j_call: TRBJ2-7
cdr3_nt: TGTGCCAGCTCACCGAGGACAGGGGACTACGAGCAGTACTTC
cdr3_aa: CASSPRTGDYEQYF

cdr3_length: 16
clone_size: .
v_call: TRBV5-6
d_call: TRBD1
j_call: TRBJ1-1
cdr3_nt: TGTGCCAGCAGCTTGATTGGGACAGAGATGAACACTGAAGCTTTCTTT
cdr3_aa: CASSLIGTEMNTEAFF

cdr3_length: 17
clone_size: many
v_call: TRBV28
d_call: TRBD1
j_call: TRBJ2-5
cdr3_nt: TGTGCCAGCAGCCGACCGACAGGGGGCGCTGACCAAGAGACCCAGTACTTC
cdr3_aa: CASSRPTGGADQETQYF

cdr3_length: 15
clone_size: many
v_call: TRBV6-5
d_call: .
j_call: TRBJ2-7
cdr3_nt: TGTGCCAGCAGTTACATAGGGGCGGATACCTACGAGCAGTACTTC
cdr3_aa: CASSYIGADTYEQYF

cdr3_length: 15
clone_size: .
v_call: TRBV6-1
d_call: TRBD2
j_call: TRBJ2-7
cdr3_nt: TGTGCCAGCAGTGAAGCGGGCGGGGGGGCCTACGAGCAGTACTTC
cdr3_aa: CASSEAGGGAYEQYF

cdr3_length: 17
clone_size: .
v_call: TRBV11-1
d_call: TRBD2
j_call: TRBJ2-7
cdr3_nt: TGTGCCAGCAGCTTAGCGATAGGACTAGCGGTTCCCTACGAGCAGTACTTC
cdr3_aa: CASSLAIGLAVPYEQYF

cdr3_length: 14
clone_size: many
v_call: TRBV2
d_call: .
j_call: TRBJ1-2
cdr3_nt: TGTGCCAGCGGGGTAGACAGAGTGGGATATGGCTACACCTTC
cdr3_aa: CASGVDRVGYGYTF

cdr3_length: 15
clone_size: .
v_call: TRBV7-3
d_call: .
j_call: TRBJ1-2
cdr3_nt: TGTGCCAGCAGCTTTACCCACGGACCTAACTATGGCTACACCTTC
cdr3_aa: CASSFTHGPNYGYTF

cdr3_length: 17
clone_size: .
v_call: TRBV27
d_call: .
j_call: TRBJ1-6
cdr3_nt: TGTGCCAGCGGATTGAACACTCCGGGACGGCAGAATTCACCCCTCCACTTT
cdr3_aa: CASGLNTPGRQNSPLHF

cdr3_length: 17
clone_size: .
v_call: TRBV6-5
d_call: .
j_call: TRBJ2-7
cdr3_nt: TGTGCCAGCAGTTACGCCCCTCCAGGGGGGAGCTCCTACGAGCAGTACTTC
cdr3_aa: CASSYAPPGGSSYEQYF

cdr3_length: 13
clone_size: many
v_call: TRBV6-1
d_call: .
j_call: TRBJ1-2
cdr3_nt: TGTGCCAGCAGTGCCTTATCGGGCTATGGCTACACCTTC
cdr3_aa: CASSALSGYGYTF

cdr3_length: 14
clone_size: many
v_call: TRBV6-1
d_call: .
j_call: TRBJ2-3
cdr3_nt: TGTGCCAGCAGTCCCATGGGGGCGGCAGATACGCAGTATTTT
cdr3_aa: CASSPMGAADTQYF

cdr3_length: 15
clone_size: few
v_call: TRBV7-9
d_call: .
j_call: TRBJ2-2
cdr3_nt: TGTGCCAGCAGCTTCTTGACGGGCTACACCGGGGAGCTGTTTTTT
cdr3_aa: CASSFLTGYTGELFF

cdr3_length: 15
clone_size: .
v_call: TRBV18
d_call: .
j_call: TRBJ1-3
cdr3_nt: TGTGCCAGCTCACCCGAGATCAGCTCTGGAAACACCATATATTTT
cdr3_aa: CASSPEISSGNTIYF

cdr3_length: 14
clone_size: many
v_call: TRBV2
d_call: .
j_call: TRBJ2-7
cdr3_nt: TGTGCCAGCAGTGACAGGCGGGGACCCTACGAGCAGTACTTC
cdr3_aa: CASSDRRGPYEQYF

cdr3_length: 12
clone_size: .
v_call: TRBV6-2/TRBV6-3
d_call: .
j_call: TRBJ2-7
cdr3_nt: TGTGCCAGCTCAGGTTCGGGTTTCGAGCAGTACTTC
cdr3_aa: CASSGSGFEQYF

cdr3_length: 13
clone_size: many
v_call: TRBV6-2/TRBV6-3
d_call: .
j_call: TRBJ2-7
cdr3_nt: TGTGCCAGCGAGCGGGACAGAACCTACGAGCAGTACTTC
cdr3_aa: CASERDRTYEQYF

cdr3_length: 12
clone_size: many
v_call: TRBV6-2/TRBV6-3
d_call: .
j_call: TRBJ2-7
cdr3_nt: TGTGCCAGCAGTTACCCCCTCTACGAGCAGTACTTC
cdr3_aa: CASSYPLYEQYF

cdr3_length: 13
clone_size: many
v_call: TRBV6-1
d_call: .
j_call: TRBJ1-1
cdr3_nt: TGTGCCAGCATGGAGGTGACGAACACTGAAGCTTTCTTT
cdr3_aa: CASMEVTNTEAFF

cdr3_length: 13
clone_size: .
v_call: TRBV20-1
d_call: .
j_call: TRBJ2-5
cdr3_nt: TGCAGTGCTAGAGATGGGCTCCGGGAGACCCAGTACTTC
cdr3_aa: CSARDGLRETQYF

cdr3_length: 13
clone_size: .
v_call: TRBV6-1
d_call: TRBD1
j_call: TRBJ2-2
cdr3_nt: TGTGCCAGCAGCGGGACAGTTTCTGGGGAGCTGTTTTTT
cdr3_aa: CASSGTVSGELFF

cdr3_length: 20
clone_size: few
v_call: TRBV4-3
d_call: .
j_call: TRBJ1-6
cdr3_nt: TGCGCCAGCAGCCATGAAGACGGTCTTACGCCCTTCGGGAAGAATTCACCCCTCCACTTT
cdr3_aa: CASSHEDGLTPFGKNSPLHF

cdr3_length: 13
clone_size: .
v_call: TRBV24-1
d_call: TRBD1
j_call: TRBJ2-7
cdr3_nt: TGTGCCACCAGTGATCCGACAGGGGTCGAGCAGTACTTC
cdr3_aa: CATSDPTGVEQYF

cdr3_length: 16
clone_size: .
v_call: TRBV3-1
d_call: .
j_call: TRBJ1-2
cdr3_nt: TGTGCCAGCAGCCAAGATGACGGAGGACAAGCCTATGGCTACACCTTC
cdr3_aa: CASSQDDGGQAYGYTF

cdr3_length: 15
clone_size: many
v_call: TRBV6-5
d_call: .
j_call: TRBJ2-2
cdr3_nt: TGTGCCAGCAGTTACAATAACAGGGACGCCGGGGAGCTGTTTTTT
cdr3_aa: CASSYNNRDAGELFF